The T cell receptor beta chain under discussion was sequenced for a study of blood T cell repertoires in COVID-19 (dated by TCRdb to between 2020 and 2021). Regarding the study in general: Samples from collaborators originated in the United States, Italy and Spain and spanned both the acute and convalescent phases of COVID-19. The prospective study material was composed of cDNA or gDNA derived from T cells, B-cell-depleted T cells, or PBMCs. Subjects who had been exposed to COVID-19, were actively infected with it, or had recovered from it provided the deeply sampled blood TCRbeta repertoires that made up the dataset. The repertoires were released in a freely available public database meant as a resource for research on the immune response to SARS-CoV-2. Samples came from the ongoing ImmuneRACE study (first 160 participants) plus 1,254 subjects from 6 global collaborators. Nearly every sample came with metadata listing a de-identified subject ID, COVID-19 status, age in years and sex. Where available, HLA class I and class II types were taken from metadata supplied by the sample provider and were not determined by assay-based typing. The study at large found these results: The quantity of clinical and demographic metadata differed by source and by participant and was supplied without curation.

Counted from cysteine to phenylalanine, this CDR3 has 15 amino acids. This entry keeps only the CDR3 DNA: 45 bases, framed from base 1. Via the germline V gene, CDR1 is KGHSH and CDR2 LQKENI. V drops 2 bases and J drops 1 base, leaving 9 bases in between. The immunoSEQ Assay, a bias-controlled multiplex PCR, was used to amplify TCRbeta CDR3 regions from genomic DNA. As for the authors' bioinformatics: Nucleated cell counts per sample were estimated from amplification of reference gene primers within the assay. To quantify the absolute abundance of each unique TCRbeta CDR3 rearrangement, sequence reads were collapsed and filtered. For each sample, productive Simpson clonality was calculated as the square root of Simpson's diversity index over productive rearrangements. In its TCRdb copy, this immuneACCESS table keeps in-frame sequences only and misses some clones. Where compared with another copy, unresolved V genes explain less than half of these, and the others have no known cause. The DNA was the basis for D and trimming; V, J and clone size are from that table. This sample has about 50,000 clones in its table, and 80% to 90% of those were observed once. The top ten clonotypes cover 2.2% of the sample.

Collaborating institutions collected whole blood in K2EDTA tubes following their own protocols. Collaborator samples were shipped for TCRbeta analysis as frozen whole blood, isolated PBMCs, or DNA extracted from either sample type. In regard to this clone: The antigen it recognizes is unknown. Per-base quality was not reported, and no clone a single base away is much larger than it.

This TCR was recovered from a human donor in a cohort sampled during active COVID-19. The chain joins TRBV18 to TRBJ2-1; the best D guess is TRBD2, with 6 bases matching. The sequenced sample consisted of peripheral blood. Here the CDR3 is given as CASSPGRNSYNEQFF. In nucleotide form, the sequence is TGTGCCAGCTCACCAGGGAGGAATTCCTACAATGAGCAGTTCTTC.